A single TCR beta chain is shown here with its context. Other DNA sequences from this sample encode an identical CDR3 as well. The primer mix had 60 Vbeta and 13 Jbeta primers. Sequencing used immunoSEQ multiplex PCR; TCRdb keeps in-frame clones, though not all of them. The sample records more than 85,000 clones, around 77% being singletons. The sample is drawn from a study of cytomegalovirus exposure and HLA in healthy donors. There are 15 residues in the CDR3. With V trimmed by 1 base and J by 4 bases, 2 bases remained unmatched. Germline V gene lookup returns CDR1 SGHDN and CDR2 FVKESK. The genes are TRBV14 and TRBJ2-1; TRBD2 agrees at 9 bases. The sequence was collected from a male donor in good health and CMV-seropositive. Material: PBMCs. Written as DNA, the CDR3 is TGTGCCAGCAGCCAAGGACTAGCGGAGTACAATGAGCAGTTCTTC. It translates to CASSQGLAEYNEQFF.